This T cell receptor (beta chain) was recovered during a study of blood T cell repertoires in COVID-19. Study-level information: There were acute and convalescent COVID-19 samples, and they came from the United States, Italy and Spain. PBMCs, B-cell-depleted T cells, or T cells were the source of the cDNA or gDNA that made up the material.

Trimming removed 2 bases from V and 1 base from J, with 5 bases in between. CDR1 is LNHNV and CDR2 is YYDKDF in the germline V gene (reference sequence). CDR3 length: 14 amino acids. As processed by the authors: Counts of nucleated cells, estimated from reference gene primer amplification, were obtained. Here immunoSEQ multiplex PCR was the method, and the copy in TCRdb shows in-frame clones only, minus some. V, J and clone size are taken as reported in that table, and D and trimming were inferred from the DNA itself. This table has about 93,000 clones, 85% to 90% appearing once. The J gene is TRBJ2-2, the V gene TRBV15; no reliable D call. The origin of this receptor is a human donor with active COVID-19. The donor label of this sample is uncertain. Sequencing input: peripheral blood. The CDR3 region is CATSRTRNTGELFF. The CDR3 bases are TGTGCCACCAGCAGAACGAGGAACACCGGGGAGCTGTTTTTT.